The 3 T cell receptor beta chains in this list originate from one sample, sequenced in a study of blood T cell repertoires in COVID-19. The method was immunoSEQ multiplex PCR; TCRdb's version includes in-frame clones alone and lacks a portion of them. Of about 400,000 clones in the sample, nearly 90% were seen once. The source material was PBMCs or T cells enriched from blood (not recorded which). These receptors all stem from a woman aged 40 to 49 with acute COVID-19.

V gene TRBV10-3 combines with J gene TRBJ1-5; D gene uncertain. Trimming took off 6 bases at V and 4 bases at J, with 10 bases between the two ends. Germline CDR1 reads ENHRY; CDR2 reads SYGVKD. CDR3 length equals 13 residues. This CDR3 reads CAIRADRNQPQHF. CDR3 sequence (DNA): TGTGCCATCAGAGCGGATCGTAATCAGCCCCAGCATTTT.

CDR3 DNA sequence: TGTGCCAGCACCACGGGAGGGAACTACAATGAGCAGTTCTTC. Translated, it gives CASTTGGNYNEQFF. This chain links TRBV21-1 with TRBJ2-1; the DNA was not compared with TRBD2, the D call given in the table. TRBV21-1 is assigned pseudogene status. The CDR3 is 14 amino acids.

The chain uses TRBV6-5 and TRBJ2-3, with D possibly TRBD1 on 6 matching bases. Germline CDR1 reads MNHEY; CDR2 reads SVGAGI. CDR3 length: 14 residues. Deletions cut 2 bases from V and 3 bases from J, with 9 bases between. The DNA of the CDR3 is TGTGCCAGCAGTTACCAAACAGGGACAGATACGCAGTATTTT. Encoded protein: CASSYQTGTDTQYF.